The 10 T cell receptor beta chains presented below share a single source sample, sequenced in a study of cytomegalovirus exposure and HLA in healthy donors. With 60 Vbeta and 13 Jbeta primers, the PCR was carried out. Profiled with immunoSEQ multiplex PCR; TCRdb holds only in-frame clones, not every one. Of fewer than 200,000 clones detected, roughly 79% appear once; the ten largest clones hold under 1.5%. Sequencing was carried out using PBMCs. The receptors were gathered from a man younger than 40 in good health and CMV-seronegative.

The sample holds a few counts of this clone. The CDR3 DNA reads TGTGCCAGCAGCGCCAGGATCTACAATGAGCAGTTCTTC. Translated, it gives CASSARIYNEQFF. The chain has TRBV5-4 and TRBJ2-1; D is uncertain. The germline V gene has CDR1 SGHNT and CDR2 YYREEE (reference sequence). V shed 4 bases and J shed 3 bases, with 8 bases lying between them. The CDR3 totals 13 residues.

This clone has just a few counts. CDR3 nucleotide sequence: TGTGCCAGCAGCCAAGATGCGGTCACTGAAGCTTTCTTT. Translation gives CASSQDAVTEAFF. The rearrangement links TRBV4-2 to TRBJ1-1; D is uncertain. Per the germline V gene, CDR1 is LGHNA and CDR2 is YNFKEQ. The CDR3 extends over 13 amino acids. V gave up 0 bases and J gave up 4 bases, with 6 bases separating them.

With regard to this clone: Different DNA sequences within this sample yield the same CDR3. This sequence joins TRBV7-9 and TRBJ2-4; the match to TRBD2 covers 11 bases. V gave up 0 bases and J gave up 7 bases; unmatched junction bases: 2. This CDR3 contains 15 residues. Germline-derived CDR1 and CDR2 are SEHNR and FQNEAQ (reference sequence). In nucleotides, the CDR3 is TGTGCCAGCAGCTTAGCTAGCGGGGGGGCCAACATTCAGTACTTC. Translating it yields CASSLASGGANIQYF. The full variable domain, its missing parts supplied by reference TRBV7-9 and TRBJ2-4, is DTGVSQNPRHKITKRGQNVTFRCDPISEHNRLYWYRQTLGQGPEFLTYFQNEAQLEKSRLLSDRFSAERPKGSFSTLEIQRTEQGDSAMYLCASSLASGGANIQYFGAGTRLSVL.

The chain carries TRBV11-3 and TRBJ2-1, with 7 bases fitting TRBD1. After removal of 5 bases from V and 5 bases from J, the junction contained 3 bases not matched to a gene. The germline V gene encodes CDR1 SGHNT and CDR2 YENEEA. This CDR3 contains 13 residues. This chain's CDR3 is CASSHGTDNEQFF. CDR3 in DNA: TGTGCCAGCAGCCACGGGACAGACAATGAGCAGTTCTTC. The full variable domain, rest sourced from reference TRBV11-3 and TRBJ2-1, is EAGVVQSPRYKIIEKKQPVAFWCNPISGHNTLYWYLQNLGQGPELLIRYENEEAVDDSQLPKDRFSAERLKGVDSTLKIQPAELGDSAVYLCASSHGTDNEQFFGPGTRLTVL.

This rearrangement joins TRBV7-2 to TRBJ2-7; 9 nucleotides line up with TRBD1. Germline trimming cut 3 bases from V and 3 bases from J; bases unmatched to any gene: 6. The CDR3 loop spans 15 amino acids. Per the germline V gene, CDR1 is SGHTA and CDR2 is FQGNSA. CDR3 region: CASSFSGTGFYEQYF. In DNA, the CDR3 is TGTGCCAGCAGCTTTTCCGGGACAGGGTTCTACGAGCAGTACTTC. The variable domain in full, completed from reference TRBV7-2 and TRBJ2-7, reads GAGVSQSPSNKVTEKGKDVELRCDPISGHTALYWYRQSLGQGLEFLIYFQGNSAPDKSGLPSDRFSAERTGGSVSTLTIQRTQQEDSAVYLCASSFSGTGFYEQYFGPGTRLTVT.

In DNA form, the CDR3 reads TGTGCCATCAGTGAAAGACTAGCGGACACAGATACGCAGTATTTT. Amino acid sequence: CAISERLADTDTQYF. The V call is TRBV10-3, the J call TRBJ2-3; 9 bases line up with TRBD2. With V trimmed by 3 bases and J by 2 bases, 3 bases remained unmatched. CDR1 ENHRY and CDR2 SYGVKD come from the germline V gene. The CDR3 consists of 15 residues.

The CDR3 reads CASSLAGQGWETQYF. Here the CDR3 DNA reads TGTGCCAGCAGCTTAGCGGGACAGGGTTGGGAGACCCAGTACTTC. The rearrangement links TRBV7-9 to TRBJ2-5, with 9 bases lining up with TRBD1. The CDR3 is 15 residues long. Per the germline V gene, CDR1 is SEHNR and CDR2 is FQNEAQ (reference sequence). The V segment lost 0 bases and the J segment 5 bases; nucleotides outside the gene matches: 4.

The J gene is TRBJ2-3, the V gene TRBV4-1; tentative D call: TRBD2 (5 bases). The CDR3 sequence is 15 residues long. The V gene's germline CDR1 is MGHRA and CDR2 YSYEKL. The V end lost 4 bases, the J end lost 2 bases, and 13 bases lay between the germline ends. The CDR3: CASSLARLLTDTQYF. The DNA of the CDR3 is TGCGCCAGCAGCCTTGCTCGACTACTCACAGATACGCAGTATTTT.

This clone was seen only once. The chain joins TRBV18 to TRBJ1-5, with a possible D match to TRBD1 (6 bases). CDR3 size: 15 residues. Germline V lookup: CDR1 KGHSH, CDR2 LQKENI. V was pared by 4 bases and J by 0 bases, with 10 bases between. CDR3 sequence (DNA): TGTGCCAGCTCACTCGGACAGTCTAGCAATCAGCCCCAGCATTTT. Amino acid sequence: CASSLGQSSNQPQHF.

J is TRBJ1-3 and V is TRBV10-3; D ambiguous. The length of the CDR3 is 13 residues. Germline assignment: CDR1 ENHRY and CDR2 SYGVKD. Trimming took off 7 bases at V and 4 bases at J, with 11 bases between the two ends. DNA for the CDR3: TGTGCCATCAAGGACGGGGTAGGAAACACCATATATTTT. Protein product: CAIKDGVGNTIYF.